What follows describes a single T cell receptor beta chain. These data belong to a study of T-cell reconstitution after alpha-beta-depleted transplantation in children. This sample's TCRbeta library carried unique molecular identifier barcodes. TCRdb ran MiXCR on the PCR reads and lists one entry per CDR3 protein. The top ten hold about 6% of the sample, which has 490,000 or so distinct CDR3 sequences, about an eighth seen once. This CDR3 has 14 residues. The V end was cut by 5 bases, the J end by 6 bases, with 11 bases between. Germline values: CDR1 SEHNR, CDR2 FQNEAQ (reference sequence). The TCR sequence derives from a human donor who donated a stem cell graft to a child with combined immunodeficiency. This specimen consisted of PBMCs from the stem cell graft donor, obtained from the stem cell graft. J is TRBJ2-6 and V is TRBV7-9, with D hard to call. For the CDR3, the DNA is TGTGCCAGCAGCCCCGGGTCGGAGGCCAACGTCCTGACTTTC. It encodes CASSPGSEANVLTF.